The clone carrying this TCR beta chain was observed many times. What it binds is unknown. This sample was included in a study of CD8 T cells in ankylosing spondylitis. Study-wide points: A TCR beta motif made of several highly homologous variants seemed typical of ankylosing spondylitis blood. Clones tied to disease were said to be significantly enriched in matched ankylosing spondylitis synovial fluid.

Germline lookup yields CDR1 MNHEY and CDR2 SVGAGI. Trimming removed 4 bases from V and 0 bases from J; junction bases left unmatched: 2. This CDR3 is 15 amino acids long. Libraries of TCR beta came from quantitative 5'-RACE with molecular barcodes. TCRdb processed the 5' RACE reads anew with MiXCR; each CDR3 protein has one entry. The data contain about 510,000 distinct CDR3 sequences, about 5.2% of them singletons. This clonotype originated in a male donor with ankylosing spondylitis. The source material was blood, either unsorted or a sorted T cell fraction (not recorded which). The gene calls are TRBV6-5 and TRBJ2-1; 8 positions match TRBD1. The CDR3 sequence: CASSSTGGSYNEQFF. The CDR3 DNA follows: TGTGCCAGCAGTTCTACAGGGGGCTCCTACAATGAGCAGTTCTTC.